The rows below give T cell receptor beta chains drawn from one sample of a study of identical twins. TCRdb fed the 5' RACE reads into MiXCR, producing one record per CDR3 protein. The data show 200,000 to 250,000 distinct CDR3 sequences, roughly 7.5% seen once. The sample was also reused in another study, on yellow fever vaccine responses in identical twins.

Sequenced: memory (CD45RO+) T cells sorted from blood. Receptors originate from a woman under 30 in good health. CDR3s include the opening cysteine and the closing phenylalanine or tryptophan. The D gene is left open where the match is weak. Not every row has a clone size; where given, it reads once, few, many or a size class.

v_call: TRBV27
clone_size: few
d_call: .
cdr3_length: 15
j_call: TRBJ2-6
cdr3_aa: CASLPLGSGANVLTF
cdr3_nt: TGTGCCAGCTTACCTCTGGGATCTGGGGCCAACGTCCTGACTTTC

v_call: TRBV28
clone_size: few
d_call: TRBD2
cdr3_length: 16
j_call: TRBJ2-3
cdr3_aa: CASSWEGPQYTDTQYF
cdr3_nt: TGTGCCAGCAGTTGGGAGGGACCTCAATACACAGATACGCAGTATTTT

v_call: TRBV7-8
clone_size: .
d_call: .
cdr3_length: 16
j_call: TRBJ2-5
cdr3_aa: CASSLRPTRAGETQYF
cdr3_nt: TGTGCCAGCAGCTTGAGGCCGACTAGGGCGGGGGAGACCCAGTACTTC

v_call: TRBV4-2
clone_size: few
d_call: TRBD2
cdr3_length: 17
j_call: TRBJ2-2
cdr3_aa: CASSQEGSGRSLGELFF
cdr3_nt: TGTGCCAGCAGCCAAGAGGGTAGCGGGAGGTCCTTAGGGGAGCTGTTTTTT

v_call: TRBV5-1
clone_size: few
d_call: TRBD2
cdr3_length: 16
j_call: TRBJ2-1
cdr3_aa: CASSLVVTSGNNEQFF
cdr3_nt: TGCGCCAGCAGCTTGGTGGTGACTAGCGGAAACAATGAGCAGTTCTTC

v_call: TRBV20-1
clone_size: .
d_call: .
cdr3_length: 14
j_call: TRBJ1-6
cdr3_aa: CSAVGTPEGSPLHF
cdr3_nt: TGCAGTGCCGTCGGTACTCCCGAGGGTTCACCCCTCCACTTT

v_call: TRBV7-2
clone_size: many
d_call: .
cdr3_length: 14
j_call: TRBJ1-4
cdr3_aa: CASSSRVGNEKLFF
cdr3_nt: TGTGCCAGCAGCTCCAGGGTTGGGAATGAAAAACTGTTTTTT

v_call: TRBV6-4
clone_size: many
d_call: TRBD2
cdr3_length: 14
j_call: TRBJ2-3
cdr3_aa: CASSDAGGTDTQYF
cdr3_nt: TGTGCCAGCAGTGACGCGGGGGGCACAGATACGCAGTATTTT

v_call: TRBV20-1
clone_size: many
d_call: .
cdr3_length: 15
j_call: TRBJ2-3
cdr3_aa: CSALLGRTGTDTQYF
cdr3_nt: TGCAGTGCTCTCCTTGGTCGGACGGGCACAGATACGCAGTATTTT

v_call: TRBV25-1
clone_size: many
d_call: .
cdr3_length: 14
j_call: TRBJ2-5
cdr3_aa: CASSESSEQETQYF
cdr3_nt: TGTGCCAGCAGTGAAAGTTCAGAACAAGAGACCCAGTACTTC

v_call: TRBV11-2
clone_size: few
d_call: TRBD1
cdr3_length: 17
j_call: TRBJ2-5
cdr3_aa: CASSLEYRSGQKETQYF
cdr3_nt: TGTGCCAGCAGCTTAGAATATCGGTCGGGACAGAAAGAGACCCAGTACTTC

v_call: TRBV7-9
clone_size: few
d_call: .
cdr3_length: 14
j_call: TRBJ2-7
cdr3_aa: CASTTGMGGYEQYF
cdr3_nt: TGTGCCAGCACCACCGGGATGGGTGGGTACGAGCAGTACTTC

v_call: TRBV30
clone_size: .
d_call: .
cdr3_length: 15
j_call: TRBJ2-1
cdr3_aa: CAWSAGSSSYNEQFF
cdr3_nt: TGTGCCTGGAGTGCCGGGAGCAGCTCCTACAATGAGCAGTTCTTC

v_call: TRBV28
clone_size: many
d_call: TRBD1
cdr3_length: 14
j_call: TRBJ2-7
cdr3_aa: CASSSGTGLYEQYF
cdr3_nt: TGTGCCAGCAGCTCCGGGACAGGTCTCTACGAGCAGTACTTC

v_call: TRBV7-9
clone_size: .
d_call: TRBD1
cdr3_length: 15
j_call: TRBJ1-2
cdr3_aa: CASSSREGTGYGYTF
cdr3_nt: TGTGCCAGCAGCTCCCGAGAAGGGACAGGGTATGGCTACACCTTC

v_call: TRBV12-3/TRBV12-4
clone_size: .
d_call: TRBD1
cdr3_length: 16
j_call: TRBJ2-5
cdr3_aa: CASTLGGTGWGETQYF
cdr3_nt: TGTGCCAGCACCCTTGGGGGGACAGGGTGGGGAGAGACCCAGTACTTC

v_call: TRBV7-2
clone_size: few
d_call: TRBD2
cdr3_length: 19
j_call: TRBJ2-5
cdr3_aa: CASSLAVKGLAGVEETQYF
cdr3_nt: TGTGCCAGCAGCTTAGCGGTTAAGGGGCTAGCGGGAGTAGAAGAGACCCAGTACTTC

v_call: TRBV7-9
clone_size: few
d_call: TRBD1
cdr3_length: 13
j_call: TRBJ1-1
cdr3_aa: CASSVRDRPEAFF
cdr3_nt: TGTGCCAGCAGCGTAAGGGACAGGCCGGAAGCTTTCTTT

v_call: TRBV29-1
clone_size: many
d_call: .
cdr3_length: 14
j_call: TRBJ1-3
cdr3_aa: CSVGLGQSGNTIYF
cdr3_nt: TGCAGCGTTGGTCTCGGACAATCTGGAAACACCATATATTTT

v_call: TRBV9
clone_size: .
d_call: .
cdr3_length: 12
j_call: TRBJ1-2
cdr3_aa: CASSVDLYGYTF
cdr3_nt: TGTGCCAGCAGCGTAGACCTTTATGGCTACACCTTC

v_call: TRBV7-6
clone_size: many
d_call: .
cdr3_length: 13
j_call: TRBJ2-1
cdr3_aa: CASSLIRGNEQFF
cdr3_nt: TGTGCCAGCAGCTTAATCAGGGGAAATGAGCAGTTCTTC

v_call: TRBV28
clone_size: many
d_call: TRBD2
cdr3_length: 14
j_call: TRBJ2-7
cdr3_aa: CASSLGGGLYEQYF
cdr3_nt: TGTGCCAGCAGTTTGGGCGGGGGTCTCTACGAGCAGTACTTC

v_call: TRBV27
clone_size: .
d_call: TRBD1
cdr3_length: 17
j_call: TRBJ1-6
cdr3_aa: CASSLVGTGIYNSPLHF
cdr3_nt: TGTGCCAGCAGTTTAGTAGGGACAGGCATCTATAATTCACCCCTCCACTTT

v_call: TRBV7-2
clone_size: few
d_call: .
cdr3_length: 12
j_call: TRBJ2-1
cdr3_aa: CASSFRAHEQFF
cdr3_nt: TGTGCCAGCAGCTTCCGGGCTCACGAGCAGTTCTTC

v_call: TRBV7-2
clone_size: many
d_call: .
cdr3_length: 15
j_call: TRBJ2-2
cdr3_aa: CASSLEKDPTGELFF
cdr3_nt: TGTGCCAGCAGCTTAGAAAAGGACCCTACCGGGGAGCTGTTTTTT

v_call: TRBV27
clone_size: .
d_call: .
cdr3_length: 15
j_call: TRBJ2-7
cdr3_aa: CASSLLFPPTYEQYF
cdr3_nt: TGTGCCAGCAGTTTACTTTTTCCGCCGACCTACGAGCAGTACTTC

v_call: TRBV5-6
clone_size: .
d_call: .
cdr3_length: 13
j_call: TRBJ2-5
cdr3_aa: CASGGRDQETQYF
cdr3_nt: TGTGCCAGCGGTGGACGGGACCAAGAGACCCAGTACTTC

v_call: TRBV5-1
clone_size: .
d_call: .
cdr3_length: 14
j_call: TRBJ2-3
cdr3_aa: CASSTDRFRDTQYF
cdr3_nt: TGCGCCAGCAGCACGGACCGATTCCGGGATACGCAGTATTTT

v_call: TRBV24-1
clone_size: .
d_call: TRBD2
cdr3_length: 16
j_call: TRBJ2-1
cdr3_aa: CATSDPDSGGSHEQFF
cdr3_nt: TGTGCCACCAGTGACCCAGATAGCGGGGGTAGTCATGAGCAGTTCTTC